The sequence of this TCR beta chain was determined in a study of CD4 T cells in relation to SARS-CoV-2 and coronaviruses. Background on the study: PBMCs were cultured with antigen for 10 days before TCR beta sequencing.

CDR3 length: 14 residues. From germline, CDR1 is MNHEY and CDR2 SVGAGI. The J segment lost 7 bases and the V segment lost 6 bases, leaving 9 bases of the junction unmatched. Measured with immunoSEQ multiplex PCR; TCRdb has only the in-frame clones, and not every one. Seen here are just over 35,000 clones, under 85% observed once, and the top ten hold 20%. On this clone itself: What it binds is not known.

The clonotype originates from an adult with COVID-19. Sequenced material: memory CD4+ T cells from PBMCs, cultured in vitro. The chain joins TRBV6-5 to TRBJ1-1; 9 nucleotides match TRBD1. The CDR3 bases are TGTGCCAGCAGGGGGGACAGGGTTAAAGATGAAGCTTTCTTT. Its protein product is CASRGDRVKDEAFF.